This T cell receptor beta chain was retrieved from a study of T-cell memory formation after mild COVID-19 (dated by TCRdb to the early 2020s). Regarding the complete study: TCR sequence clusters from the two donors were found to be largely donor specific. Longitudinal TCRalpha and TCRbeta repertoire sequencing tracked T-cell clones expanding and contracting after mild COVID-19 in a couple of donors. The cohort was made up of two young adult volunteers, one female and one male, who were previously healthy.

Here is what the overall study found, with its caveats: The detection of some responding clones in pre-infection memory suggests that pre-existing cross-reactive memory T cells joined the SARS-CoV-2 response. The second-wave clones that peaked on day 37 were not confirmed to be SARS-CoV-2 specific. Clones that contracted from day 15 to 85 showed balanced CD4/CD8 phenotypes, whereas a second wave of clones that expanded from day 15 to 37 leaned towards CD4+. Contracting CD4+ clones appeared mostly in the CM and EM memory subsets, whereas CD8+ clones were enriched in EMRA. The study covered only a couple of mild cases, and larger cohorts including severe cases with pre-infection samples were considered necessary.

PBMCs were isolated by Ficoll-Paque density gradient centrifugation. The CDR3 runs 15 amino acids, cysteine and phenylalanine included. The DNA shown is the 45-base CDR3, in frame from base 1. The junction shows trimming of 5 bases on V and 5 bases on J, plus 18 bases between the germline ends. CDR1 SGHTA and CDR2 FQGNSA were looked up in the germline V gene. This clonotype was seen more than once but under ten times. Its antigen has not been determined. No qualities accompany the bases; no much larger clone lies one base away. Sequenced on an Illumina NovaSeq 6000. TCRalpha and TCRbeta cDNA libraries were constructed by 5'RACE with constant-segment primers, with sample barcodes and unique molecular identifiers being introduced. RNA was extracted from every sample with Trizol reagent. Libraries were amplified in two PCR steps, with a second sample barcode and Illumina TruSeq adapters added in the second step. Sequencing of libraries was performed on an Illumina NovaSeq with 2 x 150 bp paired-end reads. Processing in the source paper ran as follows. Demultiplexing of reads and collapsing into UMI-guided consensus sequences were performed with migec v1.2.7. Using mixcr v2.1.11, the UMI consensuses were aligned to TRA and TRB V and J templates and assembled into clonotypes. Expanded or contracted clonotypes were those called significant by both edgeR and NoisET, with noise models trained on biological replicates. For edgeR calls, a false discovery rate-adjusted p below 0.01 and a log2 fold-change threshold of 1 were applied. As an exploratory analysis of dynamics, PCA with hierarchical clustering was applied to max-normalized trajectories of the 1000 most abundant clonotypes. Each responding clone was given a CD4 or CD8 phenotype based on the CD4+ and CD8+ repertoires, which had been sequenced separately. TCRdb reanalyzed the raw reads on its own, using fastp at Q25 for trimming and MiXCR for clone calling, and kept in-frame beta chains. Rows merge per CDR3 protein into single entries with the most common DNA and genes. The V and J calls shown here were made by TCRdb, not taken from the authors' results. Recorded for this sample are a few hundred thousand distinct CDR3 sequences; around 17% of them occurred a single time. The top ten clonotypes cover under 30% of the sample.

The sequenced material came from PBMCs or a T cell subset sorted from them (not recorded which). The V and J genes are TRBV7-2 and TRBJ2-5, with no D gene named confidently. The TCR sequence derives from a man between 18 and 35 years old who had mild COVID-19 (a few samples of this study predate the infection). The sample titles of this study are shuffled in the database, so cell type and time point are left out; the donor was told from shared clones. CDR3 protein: CASSPNMQWSETQYF. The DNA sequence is TGTGCCAGCAGCCCAAATATGCAGTGGTCGGAGACCCAGTACTTC.